The next 12 T cell receptor beta chains were all read from a single sample in a study of molecular identifiers for immune sequencing clone quantification. TCRdb reprocessed the PCR reads via MiXCR and lists one record per CDR3 protein. In the table there are some 66,000 distinct CDR3 sequences, 15% to 20% of which are singletons. The sequenced material came from naive CD8+ T cells from blood, with Jurkat cell RNA spiked in. Subset meaning: FACS-sorted CD8+CD4-CCR7+CD45RA+ naive T cells. These receptor sequences come from a human donor in good health. Some libraries in this study had Jurkat cell RNA spiked in.

As concerns this clonotype: It may be a read error: a sequence one base away is much more abundant. V and J are TRBV7-9 and TRBJ2-7, with TRBD1 identical over 8 bases. Per the germline V gene, CDR1 is SEHNR and CDR2 is FQNEAQ (reference sequence). CDR3 length: 15 amino acids. CDR3 protein: CASSIAQGASYEQYF. In DNA, the CDR3 is TGTGCCAGCAGCATAGCGCAGGGGGCCTCCTACGAGCAGTACTTC.

The gene calls are TRBV7-9 and TRBJ2-7, with 7 bases identical to TRBD1. The CDR3 loop spans 16 amino acids. Per germline, CDR1 SEHNR and CDR2 FQNEAQ (reference sequence). V gave up 2 bases and J gave up 1 base; unmatched junction bases: 8. The CDR3 nucleotides are TGTGCCAGCAGCTTAAGTCAGGGGGTCGCATCCTACGAGCAGTACTTC. Translation gives CASSLSQGVASYEQYF.

Note on this clonotype: A much more abundant neighbour one base away suggests this may be a read error. The chain recombines TRBV14 with TRBJ2-7; TRBD2 agrees at 8 bases. The CDR3 spans 14 residues. Germline V gene lookup returns CDR1 SGHDN and CDR2 FVKESK. CDR3 residues: CANSHPGLAYEQYF. The CDR3 DNA is TGTGCCAACAGCCATCCGGGACTAGCCTACGAGCAGTACTTC.

This clonotype was seen ten or more times. The rearrangement uses TRBV30 and TRBJ1-6; D is ambiguous. The germline V gene has CDR1 GTSNPN and CDR2 SVGIG (reference sequence). Trimming left V 2 bases short and J 5 bases short, with 7 bases between. The CDR3 loop spans 13 amino acids. CDR3 in DNA: TGTGCCTGGAGTTCAGGAGATAATTCACCCCTCCACTTT. Encoded protein: CAWSSGDNSPLHF.

The V call is TRBV7-8, the J call TRBJ1-5; D is unresolved. CDR3 length: 16 amino acids. Germline V gene sequence: CDR1 SGHVS, CDR2 FQNEAQ. V gave up 3 bases and J gave up 4 bases, with 16 bases separating them. CDR3: CASSLHRGGHNQPQHF. In DNA form, the CDR3 reads TGTGCCAGCAGCTTGCACCGGGGAGGCCATAATCAGCCCCAGCATTTT.

The chain combines TRBV11-2 with TRBJ2-5, with 11 bases lining up with TRBD1. Germline V CDR1 and CDR2: SGHAT, FQNNGV. Unmatched junction bases numbered 2, after V lost 3 bases and J lost 5 bases. This CDR3 is 14 amino acids long. The CDR3 sequence: CASSFWDRGETQYF. CDR3 DNA sequence: TGTGCCAGCAGCTTCTGGGACAGGGGGGAGACCCAGTACTTC.

This clonotype was found many times. The gene calls are TRBV6-5 and TRBJ1-4; TRBD1 agrees at 9 bases. The CDR3 is made up of 18 amino acids. From germline, CDR1 is MNHEY and CDR2 SVGAGI. The V gene end was trimmed by 6 bases and the J gene end by 5 bases; junction bases not matched to a gene: 16. This chain's CDR3 is CASSSTGTGTAGNEKLFF. In nucleotides, the CDR3 is TGTGCCAGCAGCTCAACCGGGACAGGGACGGCTGGGAATGAAAAACTGTTTTTT.

This clonotype was seen ten or more times. The chain couples TRBV27 to TRBJ2-7; D could derive from TRBD1 or TRBD2 (6 bases each). V shed 3 bases and J shed 3 bases, with 15 bases lying between them. Germline V CDR1 and CDR2: MNHEY, SMNVEV (reference sequence). The CDR3 covers 15 residues. The CDR3 sequence is CASSLSAGGHYEQYF. DNA of the CDR3: TGTGCCAGCAGTTTGTCGGCCGGGGGACACTACGAGCAGTACTTC.

This chain connects TRBV9 to TRBJ2-1; D remains ambiguous. CDR3 length: 16 amino acids. Per the germline V gene, CDR1 is SGDLS and CDR2 is YYNGEE. Between the trimmed V and J ends, which lost 0 bases and 0 bases, there was a span of 10 bases. For the CDR3, the DNA is TGTGCCAGCAGCGTAGATGGCGGTAGCTCCTACAATGAGCAGTTCTTC. This translates into CASSVDGGSSYNEQFF.

This clonotype appeared many times. The chain recombines TRBV5-1 with TRBJ1-1; weak D call: TRBD1 (5 bases). V lost 1 base, J lost 6 bases, and 7 bases lay in between. This CDR3 spans 12 amino acids. CDR1 and CDR2 (germline): SGHRS, YFSETQ. CDR3 residues: CASSLLGAEAFF. The DNA of the CDR3 is TGCGCCAGCAGCTTGCTAGGGGCTGAAGCTTTCTTT.

This clonotype was counted a few times. A clone one base away is much larger, so this may be a read error. This chain uses TRBV19 with TRBJ1-1, with D tentatively TRBD1 (5 bases). In germline, CDR1 is LNHDA, CDR2 SQIVND (reference sequence). This CDR3 is built from 12 residues. V lost 11 bases and J lost 8, with 18 bases in between. CDR3 in amino acids: CAGMGRPGEAFF. The CDR3 region has the DNA TGTGCCGGTATGGGACGGCCAGGAGAAGCTTTCTTT. Combining the CDR3 with reference TRBV19 and TRBJ1-1 gives the whole variable domain DGGITQSPKYLFRKEGQNVTLSCEQNLNHDAMYWYRQDPGQGLRLIYYSQIVNDFQKGDIAEGYSVSREKKESFPLTVTSAQKNPTAFYLCAGMGRPGEAFFGQGTRLTVV.

This clonotype came up many times. The chain recombines TRBV12-3 or TRBV12-4 with TRBJ2-3; 14 positions match TRBD2. The length of the CDR3 is 17 residues. Germline trimming cut 5 bases from V and 2 bases from J; bases unmatched to any gene: 6. CDR3 coding DNA: TGTGCCAGCAGTCAGGGACTAGCGGGAGTCGCCACAGATACGCAGTATTTT. It encodes CASSQGLAGVATDTQYF.